These 23 T cell receptor beta chains originate from one sample sequenced in a study of vaccination effects on CD4 cells after COVID-19. The assay was immunoSEQ multiplex PCR, and TCRdb's table has in-frame clones only and misses some. This sample has 35,000 to 45,000 clones, with less than 85% found just once. Following 10 days of culture, CD4+ T cells were isolated. This individual contracted SARS-CoV-2 between March and December 2020, as verified by PCR. Two doses of either BNT162b2 or mRNA-1273 were given to each participant. These receptors have no known antigen. This material consisted of CD4+ T cells from PBMCs cultured without peptide, taken after COVID-19 vaccination. These receptors were collected from a human donor who had a prior SARS-CoV-2 infection.

V and J are TRBV6-1 and TRBJ1-3; D is undetermined. Trimming removed 0 bases at V and 2 bases at J, with 5 bases between. Germline V CDR1 and CDR2: MNHNS, SASEGT. The CDR3 spans 14 residues. The CDR3 nucleotides are TGTGCCAGCAGTGAAGCAGAAGCTGGAAACACCATATATTTT. Translation gives CASSEAEAGNTIYF.

This chain joins TRBV5-4 and TRBJ2-5; 8 bases are a match to TRBD2. Germline V gene data show CDR1 as SGHNT and CDR2 as YYREEE (reference sequence). The ends lost 4 bases at V and 8 bases at J; junction bases unmatched: 13. The CDR3 loop spans 15 amino acids. The DNA of the CDR3 is TGTGCCAGCAGCCAAGGGGGAGTAGCGGGGTCCACCCAGTACTTC. This sequence encodes CASSQGGVAGSTQYF.

V gene TRBV15 combines with J gene TRBJ2-7, with 9 bases lining up with TRBD2. J gave up 1 base and V 0 bases, and 7 bases lay outside the gene matches. This CDR3 has 17 amino acids. In germline, CDR1 is LNHNV, CDR2 YYDKDF (reference sequence). CDR3 nucleotide sequence: TGTGCCACCAGCAGAGATTGGCGGACTAGCGATTCCTACGAGCAGTACTTC. Translating it yields CATSRDWRTSDSYEQYF. Looking up the rest from reference TRBV15 and TRBJ2-7 gives the full variable domain: DAMVIQNPRYQVTQFGKPVTLSCSQTLNHNVMYWYQQKSSQAPKLLFHYYDKDFNNEADTPDNFQSRRPNTSFCFLDIRSPGLGDTAMYLCATSRDWRTSDSYEQYFGPGTRLTVT.

This sequence joins TRBV9 and TRBJ2-3; the D gene is possibly TRBD1 (6 bases). Germline lookup yields CDR1 SGDLS and CDR2 YYNGEE. V dropped 4 bases and J dropped 0 bases, with 12 bases sitting between them. The CDR3 contains 15 residues. CDR3 DNA sequence: TGTGCCAGCAGCTCGGTCAGGGGAAGCACAGATACGCAGTATTTT. The encoded protein is CASSSVRGSTDTQYF.

This chain links TRBV5-1 with TRBJ2-7; no reliable D call. The V gene lost 1 base and the J gene lost 2 bases, with 13 bases spanning the gap. The CDR3 length is 15 residues. Germline lookup yields CDR1 SGHRS and CDR2 YFSETQ. The CDR3 DNA reads TGCGCCAGCAGCTTGTCTGGAATCGAAACCTACGAGCAGTACTTC. Translating gives CASSLSGIETYEQYF.

This clone turned up a few times. The chain couples TRBV6-6 to TRBJ2-1, with D hard to call. The CDR3 loop spans 13 amino acids. In germline, CDR1 is MNHNY, CDR2 SVGAGI (reference sequence). V lost 0 bases, J lost 5 bases, and 5 bases lay in between. The CDR3 here is CASSYSWDNEQFF. The CDR3 nucleotides are TGTGCCAGCAGTTACTCATGGGACAATGAGCAGTTCTTC.

This clone was seen a single time. The rearrangement uses TRBV4-2 and TRBJ2-1; TRBD2 might be the D (5 bases). This CDR3 region has 17 residues. The V end was cut by 0 bases, the J end by 0 bases, with 12 bases between. Germline V gene sequence: CDR1 LGHNA, CDR2 YNFKEQ. The CDR3 reads CASSQDPIGSSYNEQFF. CDR3 in DNA: TGTGCCAGCAGCCAAGACCCAATAGGGAGCTCCTACAATGAGCAGTTCTTC.

The chain couples TRBV2 to TRBJ1-6; no clear D. Trimming took 7 bases from V and 6 from J, leaving 10 bases between them. CDR1 SNHLY and CDR2 FYNNEI come from the germline V gene. CDR3 length equals 13 residues. The CDR3: CASNSDFNSPLHF. DNA of the CDR3: TGTGCCAGCAACTCAGATTTTAATTCACCCCTCCACTTT.

The chain has TRBV4-2 and TRBJ2-7; the D gene is possibly TRBD1 (6 bases). V was cut by 4 bases and J by 2 bases, with 12 bases left in between. The CDR3 spans 14 residues. Germline V CDR1 and CDR2: LGHNA, YNFKEQ. CDR3 region: CASSRDRTTYEQYF. The CDR3 nucleotides read TGTGCCAGCAGCCGAGACAGGACCACCTACGAGCAGTACTTC.

This CDR3 is CAWSLGRAEFF. The CDR3 coding sequence is TGTGCCTGGAGCCTCGGGAGGGCAGAGTTCTTC. The chain links TRBV30 to TRBJ2-1; 8 nucleotides align to TRBD2. Trimming cost V 3 bases and J 14 bases; bases outside gene matches: 6. The CDR3 extends over 11 amino acids. Germline loops: CDR1 GTSNPN, CDR2 SVGIG (reference sequence). The variable domain in full, completed from reference TRBV30 and TRBJ2-1, reads SQTIHQWPATLVQPVGSPLSLECTVEGTSNPNLYWYRQAAGRGLQLLFYSVGIGQISSEVPQNLSASRPQDRQFILSSKKLLLSDSGFYLCAWSLGRAEFFGPGTRLTVL.

The chain combines TRBV28 with TRBJ1-2; D may be TRBD1 (5 bases). This CDR3 comprises 17 residues. Trimming took off 6 bases at V and 4 bases at J, with 24 bases between the two ends. CDR1 MDHEN and CDR2 SYDVKM come from the germline V gene. As DNA, the CDR3 is TGTGCCAGCAGCCCTCGGGACTCGCCCAGGCCCCGCTATGGCTACACCTTC. The encoded protein is CASSPRDSPRPRYGYTF.

J is TRBJ2-1 and V is TRBV28; 7 bases agree with TRBD2. The germline CDR1 and CDR2 sequences are MDHEN and SYDVKM. The V segment lost 3 bases and the J segment 4 bases; nucleotides outside the gene matches: 6. The CDR3 loop spans 15 amino acids. Here the CDR3 DNA reads TGTGCCAGCAGTTTGGGCGGGAGTGGGTACAATGAGCAGTTCTTC. Translation: CASSLGGSGYNEQFF.

The chain employs TRBV2 and TRBJ2-7, with D possibly matching TRBD1 (7 bases). This CDR3 contains 14 residues. The germline V gene has CDR1 SNHLY and CDR2 FYNNEI. Trimming stripped 4 bases from V and 7 bases from J, with 17 bases between. CDR3 nucleotides: TGTGCCAGCAGTGGGAGGGACAGCCGAGGGGAGCAGTACTTC. It translates to CASSGRDSRGEQYF.

The V and J genes are TRBV5-1 and TRBJ2-7; 9 positions match TRBD1. The CDR3 covers 14 residues. Trimming removed 7 bases from V and 7 bases from J; junction bases left unmatched: 12. Germline CDR1 and CDR2: SGHRS and YFSETQ. The CDR3 DNA reads as TGCGCCAGCGCCAGGGGACAGGGTTATTATGAGCAGTACTTC. It codes for CASARGQGYYEQYF.

The chain carries TRBV4-3 and TRBJ1-1, with 7 bases matching TRBD1. Germline trimming cut 1 base from V and 4 bases from J; bases unmatched to any gene: 6. Germline values: CDR1 LGHNA, CDR2 YSLEER. The CDR3 spans 15 residues. CDR3 nucleotides: TGCGCCAGCAGCCAAGCGTGGACAGGATTCACTGAAGCTTTCTTT. Translating gives CASSQAWTGFTEAFF.

The rearrangement uses TRBV7-9 and TRBJ2-2; D unclear. The CDR3 is made up of 15 amino acids. Trimming removed 8 bases from V and 0 bases from J, with 13 bases in between. Germline CDR1 SEHNR, CDR2 FQNEAQ (reference sequence). Written as DNA, the CDR3 is TGTGCCAGCCGGTCCCACAGTTCGAACACCGGGGAGCTGTTTTTT. As protein: CASRSHSSNTGELFF.

The rearrangement joins TRBV7-9 to TRBJ2-3; no reliable D call. The CDR3 totals 18 residues. V lost 0 bases and J 0 bases, leaving 16 bases between the germline ends. Germline CDR1 is SEHNR and CDR2 is FQNEAQ (reference sequence). CDR3 coding DNA: TGTGCCAGCAGCTTAGCCGTTTTAAGCGCACGAAGCACAGATACGCAGTATTTT. It codes for CASSLAVLSARSTDTQYF.

This chain connects TRBV19 to TRBJ1-4, with a weak D call TRBD1 (6 bases). The CDR3 contains 14 residues. Germline V gene data show CDR1 as LNHDA and CDR2 as SQIVND (reference sequence). V shed 3 bases and J shed 8 bases, with 13 bases lying between them. The CDR3 spells CASSITGIGEKLFF. CDR3 nucleotides: TGTGCCAGTAGTATTACAGGGATCGGGGAAAAACTGTTTTTT.

This clone was observed a single time. The junction departs from germline at one end; a sequencing error may be responsible. This chain joins TRBV7-7 and TRBJ2-5; D may be TRBD2 (6 bases). The CDR3 totals 15 residues. From germline, CDR1 is SSHAT and CDR2 FNYEAQ (reference sequence). CDR3 loop: CASSLYPGEPETQYF. CDR3 nucleotides: TGTGCTAGCAGCTTATATCCGGGAGAACCAGAGACCCAGTACTTC. Based on the CDR3 plus reference TRBV7-7 and TRBJ2-5, the full variable domain is GAGVSQSPRYKVTKRGQDVTLRCDPISSHATLYWYQQALGQGPEFLTYFNYEAQPDKSGLPSDRFSAERPEGSISTLTIQRTEQRDSAMYRCASSLYPGEPETQYFGPGTRLLVL.

This chain uses TRBV18 with TRBJ1-1, with D possibly TRBD1 on 5 matching bases. CDR1 is KGHSH, CDR2 LQKENI, per germline. Trimming took 3 bases from V and 2 from J, leaving 13 bases between them. This CDR3 region has 15 residues. CDR3 in DNA: TGTGCCAGCTCACCGAACGCGGGGCTAAACACTGAAGCTTTCTTT. Its protein is CASSPNAGLNTEAFF.

The chain has TRBV4-2 and TRBJ2-3, with TRBD2 identical over 8 bases. Germline CDR1 LGHNA, CDR2 YNFKEQ. After removal of 1 base from V and 6 bases from J, the junction contained 9 bases not matched to a gene. The CDR3 is 16 residues long. Here the CDR3 reads CASSQGLAGTGDTQYF. The CDR3 nucleotides are TGTGCCAGCAGCCAAGGTCTAGCGGGCACGGGGGATACGCAGTATTTT.

The rearrangement joins TRBV5-1 to TRBJ2-3; the match to TRBD1 covers 8 bases. The CDR3 sequence is 15 residues long. With 2 bases clipped from V and 5 bases from J, the junction kept 7 bases outside the gene matches. CDR1 and CDR2 from the germline V gene are SGHRS and YFSETQ. The CDR3 protein is CASSFGQGVGDTQYF. CDR3 nucleotide sequence: TGCGCCAGCAGCTTCGGACAGGGAGTAGGAGATACGCAGTATTTT. Based on the CDR3 plus reference TRBV5-1 and TRBJ2-3, the full variable domain is KAGVTQTPRYLIKTRGQQVTLSCSPISGHRSVSWYQQTPGQGLQFLFEYFSETQRNKGNFPGRFSGRQFSNSRSEMNVSTLELGDSALYLCASSFGQGVGDTQYFGPGTRLTVL.

In DNA form, the CDR3 reads TGTGCCAGCAGCTTAGAGTTCAGCGGAGCTTTCTTT. It yields the protein CASSLEFSGAFF. The V gene is TRBV11-2, the J gene TRBJ1-1; D not resolved. The germline V gene has CDR1 SGHAT and CDR2 FQNNGV. V was shortened by 0 bases and J by 10 bases, with 9 bases between the two germline ends. The CDR3 is 12 amino acids.